Listed here are 2 T cell receptor beta chains from one sample, sequenced in a study of cytomegalovirus exposure and HLA in healthy donors. PCR employed 60 Vbeta and 13 Jbeta primers. Generated by immunoSEQ multiplex PCR, the TCRdb table keeps only in-frame clones and is missing some. The profile covers 150,000 or so clones, with almost 80% appearing a single time and 1.3% taken by the ten largest. Sample: PBMCs. These receptors came from a young man in good health and CMV-seronegative.

The chain couples TRBV2 to TRBJ1-5, with D unclear. The CDR3 runs to 13 residues. Germline lookup yields CDR1 SNHLY and CDR2 FYNNEI. V was pared by 6 bases and J by 5 bases, with 11 bases between. The CDR3 reads CASRNPGDQPQHF. In nucleotides, the CDR3 is TGTGCCAGCAGGAATCCGGGAGATCAGCCCCAGCATTTT.

The rearrangement joins TRBV11-2 to TRBJ2-7, with 8 bases matching TRBD2. V was pared by 5 bases and J by 6 bases, with 9 bases of the junction left unmatched. The length of the CDR3 is 14 residues. CDR1 and CDR2 (germline): SGHAT, FQNNGV. For the CDR3, the DNA is TGTGCCAGCAGCAATAGCGGGATTTCGAGCGAGCAGTACTTC. It encodes CASSNSGISSEQYF.